This T cell receptor (beta chain) derives from a study of T-cell reconstitution after alpha-beta-depleted transplantation in children. General study results and limits: Some patients' high day-60 TCRbeta diversity was attributed to recipient cells surviving conditioning. Where alpha-beta T cells came from about two months after transplant was reportedly several hundred expanded graft clones.

The sample holds a few counts of this clonotype. Its cognate antigen is unknown. Preparation of the TCRbeta library used unique molecular identifiers. Using its own MiXCR run on the PCR reads, TCRdb lists one record per CDR3 protein. The sample has about 830,000 distinct CDR3 sequences, 16% seen once. The germline V gene has CDR1 MGHRA and CDR2 YSYEKL. V lost 0 bases to trimming and J lost 3 bases, with 9 bases between them. The CDR3 sequence is 15 residues long. The sequence came from a male patient younger than 18 who had a stem cell transplant for acute lymphoblastic leukemia, so the T cells may come from the graft donor. V and J are TRBV4-1 and TRBJ2-1; D not resolved. The input for sequencing was PBMCs, mostly from graft donor cells, taken 360 days after TCRalphabeta/CD19-depleted stem cell transplant. Written as DNA, the CDR3 is TGCGCCAGCAGCCAAGATGGACCACTCTACAATGAGCAGTTCTTC. Its protein product is CASSQDGPLYNEQFF.